Listed below are T cell receptor beta chains from one sample, sequenced in a study of cytomegalovirus exposure and HLA in healthy donors. Here immunoSEQ multiplex PCR was the method, and the copy in TCRdb shows in-frame clones only, minus some. Here the sample spans about 120,000 clones, less than 85% being singletons. Sequencing used PBMCs. The source is a middle-aged woman in good health and CMV-seronegative. Both conserved end residues are part of each CDR3. The order of the fields is D gene, clone size, V gene, J gene, CDR3 protein, CDR3 DNA. The D gene is left open where the match is weak. Clone size is shown for a subset of rows, as once, few, many or a class of expanded clone.

d_call: NA
clone_size: NA
v_call: TRBV4-2
j_call: TRBJ1-1
cdr3_aa: CASGPTGVLGVTEAFF
cdr3_nt: TGTGCCAGCGGCCCAACGGGGGTACTTGGGGTCACTGAAGCTTTCTTT

d_call: NA
clone_size: NA
v_call: TRBV4-2
j_call: TRBJ1-1
cdr3_aa: CASSPLMMADNTEAFF
cdr3_nt: TGTGCCAGCAGCCCACTAATGATGGCAGACAACACTGAAGCTTTCTTT

d_call: TRBD2
clone_size: NA
v_call: TRBV18
j_call: TRBJ2-2
cdr3_aa: CASSPQGGTGELFF
cdr3_nt: TGTGCCAGCTCACCACAGGGAGGGACCGGGGAGCTGTTTTTT

d_call: TRBD2
clone_size: few
v_call: TRBV9
j_call: TRBJ2-5
cdr3_aa: CASSVGHGGERETQYF
cdr3_nt: TGTGCCAGCAGCGTAGGTCACGGGGGGGAGAGGGAGACCCAGTACTTC

d_call: TRBD2
clone_size: NA
v_call: TRBV5-1
j_call: TRBJ2-1
cdr3_aa: CASSGLAGGGNEQFF
cdr3_nt: TGCGCCAGCAGCGGACTAGCGGGAGGCGGCAATGAGCAGTTCTTC

d_call: TRBD1
clone_size: NA
v_call: TRBV6-1
j_call: TRBJ1-5
cdr3_aa: CASSGDGQGAQPQHF
cdr3_nt: TGTGCCAGCAGTGGGGACGGACAGGGGGCTCAGCCCCAGCATTTT

d_call: TRBD1
clone_size: NA
v_call: TRBV11-2
j_call: TRBJ2-7
cdr3_aa: CASSLDHGTGGLPYEQYF
cdr3_nt: TGTGCCAGCAGCTTAGATCACGGGACAGGGGGCCTACCCTACGAGCAGTACTTC

d_call: TRBD1
clone_size: few
v_call: TRBV7-2
j_call: TRBJ1-2
cdr3_aa: CASSSGQGLYGYTF
cdr3_nt: TGTGCCAGCAGCTCGGGACAGGGGCTTTATGGCTACACCTTC

d_call: NA
clone_size: NA
v_call: TRBV28
j_call: TRBJ1-2
cdr3_aa: CASSFPGSYGYTF
cdr3_nt: TGTGCCAGCAGTTTCCCCGGGTCCTATGGCTACACCTTC

d_call: NA
clone_size: NA
v_call: TRBV14
j_call: TRBJ1-2
cdr3_aa: CASSPDRAYGYTF
cdr3_nt: TGTGCCAGCAGTCCGGACAGAGCCTATGGCTACACCTTC

d_call: TRBD2
clone_size: NA
v_call: TRBV7-9
j_call: TRBJ2-1
cdr3_aa: CSSSLVAGGPVKHEQFF
cdr3_nt: TGTTCCAGCAGCTTAGTTGCGGGAGGGCCCGTAAAGCATGAGCAGTTCTTC

d_call: TRBD1
clone_size: once
v_call: TRBV4-3
j_call: TRBJ1-2
cdr3_aa: CASSQDLGTDYGYTF
cdr3_nt: TGCGCCAGCAGCCAAGATCTTGGGACAGATTATGGCTACACCTTC

d_call: NA
clone_size: NA
v_call: TRBV5-1
j_call: TRBJ2-5
cdr3_aa: CASSLDSRETQYF
cdr3_nt: TGCGCCAGCAGCCTGGACAGTCGAGAGACCCAGTACTTC

d_call: NA
clone_size: NA
v_call: TRBV5-6
j_call: TRBJ2-3
cdr3_aa: CASSLVRGWTQYF
cdr3_nt: TGTGCCAGCAGCTTGGTCCGGGGGTGGACGCAGTATTTT

d_call: NA
clone_size: NA
v_call: TRBV5-4
j_call: TRBJ2-1
cdr3_aa: CASSFGPEFTEQFF
cdr3_nt: TGTGCCAGCAGCTTCGGCCCGGAGTTTACCGAGCAGTTCTTC

d_call: TRBD1
clone_size: NA
v_call: TRBV13
j_call: TRBJ2-7
cdr3_aa: CASSLLGQGASSYEQYF
cdr3_nt: TGTGCCAGCAGCTTACTGGGACAGGGGGCCAGCTCCTACGAGCAGTACTTC

d_call: NA
clone_size: NA
v_call: TRBV6-5
j_call: TRBJ2-3
cdr3_aa: CASSYSVGGPGDTQYF
cdr3_nt: TGTGCCAGCAGTTACTCTGTGGGGGGGCCCGGAGATACGCAGTATTTT

d_call: TRBD1
clone_size: NA
v_call: TRBV7-2
j_call: TRBJ2-7
cdr3_aa: CASSKTGDDLYEQYF
cdr3_nt: TGTGCCAGCAGCAAGACAGGGGACGATCTGTACGAGCAGTACTTC

d_call: NA
clone_size: NA
v_call: TRBV2
j_call: TRBJ1-1
cdr3_aa: CASRSGQLEAFF
cdr3_nt: TGTGCCAGCAGAAGTGGACAGCTTGAAGCTTTCTTT

d_call: TRBD1
clone_size: NA
v_call: TRBV10-3
j_call: TRBJ2-1
cdr3_aa: CAINRDRGRDEQFF
cdr3_nt: TGTGCCATCAACCGGGACAGGGGTCGGGATGAGCAGTTCTTC

d_call: NA
clone_size: NA
v_call: TRBV7-9
j_call: TRBJ2-1
cdr3_aa: CASSLGSSSNEQFF
cdr3_nt: TGTGCCAGCAGCTTAGGTAGTAGCAGCAATGAGCAGTTCTTC

d_call: TRBD2
clone_size: NA
v_call: TRBV9
j_call: TRBJ2-2
cdr3_aa: CASSVASQRGITGELFF
cdr3_nt: TGTGCCAGCAGCGTAGCATCCCAGCGGGGGATCACCGGGGAGCTGTTTTTT

d_call: NA
clone_size: NA
v_call: TRBV7-8
j_call: TRBJ1-5
cdr3_aa: CASSLALVGVEPQHF
cdr3_nt: TGTGCCAGCAGCTTAGCGCTTGTGGGAGTCGAGCCCCAGCATTTT

d_call: TRBD2
clone_size: NA
v_call: TRBV2
j_call: TRBJ2-3
cdr3_aa: CASSTRLAYTDTQYF
cdr3_nt: TGTGCCAGCAGTACCCGACTAGCTTACACAGATACGCAGTATTTT

d_call: NA
clone_size: NA
v_call: TRBV7-2
j_call: TRBJ1-2
cdr3_aa: CASSLLAQNYGYTF
cdr3_nt: TGTGCCAGCAGCTTGCTCGCACAGAACTATGGCTACACCTTC

d_call: TRBD2
clone_size: NA
v_call: TRBV4-3
j_call: TRBJ2-1
cdr3_aa: CASSQDPIGTSNEQFF
cdr3_nt: TGCGCCAGCAGCCAAGACCCCATCGGGACTAGCAATGAGCAGTTCTTC

d_call: TRBD2
clone_size: NA
v_call: TRBV7-2
j_call: TRBJ2-5
cdr3_aa: CASSLGLAGLQETQYF
cdr3_nt: TGTGCCAGCAGCTTAGGGCTAGCGGGGCTCCAAGAGACCCAGTACTTC

d_call: TRBD2
clone_size: once
v_call: TRBV18
j_call: TRBJ2-7
cdr3_aa: CASSLGLAGVLPHEQYF
cdr3_nt: TGTGCCAGCTCACTCGGACTAGCGGGAGTTCTCCCTCACGAGCAGTACTTC

d_call: NA
clone_size: few
v_call: TRBV5-4
j_call: TRBJ2-2
cdr3_aa: CASEPGQPATGELFF
cdr3_nt: TGTGCCAGCGAACCCGGACAGCCCGCGACCGGGGAGCTGTTTTTT

d_call: TRBD2
clone_size: NA
v_call: TRBV11-2
j_call: TRBJ2-5
cdr3_aa: CASSRDRASGRQETQYF
cdr3_nt: TGTGCCAGCAGCAGAGATCGGGCTAGCGGGCGACAAGAGACCCAGTACTTC

d_call: NA
clone_size: NA
v_call: TRBV6-5
j_call: TRBJ2-3
cdr3_aa: CASSGTGSTDTQYF
cdr3_nt: TGTGCCAGCTCGGGTACAGGCTCCACAGATACGCAGTATTTT

d_call: NA
clone_size: NA
v_call: TRBV4-2
j_call: TRBJ2-1
cdr3_aa: CASSQGGGGSRYNEQFF
cdr3_nt: TGTGCCAGCAGCCAAGGGGGGGGCGGGAGTCGATACAATGAGCAGTTCTTC

d_call: TRBD1
clone_size: NA
v_call: TRBV11-1
j_call: TRBJ2-1
cdr3_aa: CASSLAAGTGAREQFF
cdr3_nt: TGTGCCAGCAGCTTAGCCGCCGGGACAGGGGCGCGGGAGCAGTTCTTC

d_call: NA
clone_size: NA
v_call: TRBV4-2
j_call: TRBJ1-5
cdr3_aa: CASSQHSLAGQPQHF
cdr3_nt: TGTGCCAGCAGCCAACACTCCCTGGCGGGTCAGCCCCAGCATTTT

d_call: TRBD2
clone_size: NA
v_call: TRBV6-5
j_call: TRBJ2-5
cdr3_aa: CASSSSGGAGETQYF
cdr3_nt: TGTGCCAGCAGTTCAAGCGGGGGGGCCGGGGAGACCCAGTACTTC

d_call: NA
clone_size: NA
v_call: TRBV27
j_call: TRBJ2-2
cdr3_aa: CASMGAAINTGELFF
cdr3_nt: TGTGCCAGCATGGGAGCCGCGATCAACACCGGGGAGCTGTTTTTT

d_call: TRBD1
clone_size: NA
v_call: TRBV7-2
j_call: TRBJ1-1
cdr3_aa: CASSLGGTGDTEAFF
cdr3_nt: TGTGCCAGCAGCTTAGGGGGGACAGGGGACACTGAAGCTTTCTTT

d_call: TRBD1
clone_size: NA
v_call: TRBV4-2
j_call: TRBJ1-1
cdr3_aa: CASGDRGTEAFF
cdr3_nt: TGTGCCAGCGGGGACAGGGGAACTGAAGCTTTCTTT

d_call: NA
clone_size: NA
v_call: TRBV9
j_call: TRBJ2-5
cdr3_aa: CASSVLAGAEETQYF
cdr3_nt: TGTGCCAGCAGCGTATTGGCGGGGGCCGAAGAGACCCAGTACTTC

d_call: TRBD1
clone_size: NA
v_call: TRBV6-9
j_call: TRBJ1-5
cdr3_aa: CASSSTDRGWQPQHF
cdr3_nt: TGTGCCAGCAGTTCTACCGACAGGGGGTGGCAGCCCCAGCATTTT